This TCR beta chain came from a study of shared clonotypes between healthy human individuals. Study at large: Per-donor plates numbered three CD4 naive, three CD4 memory, two CD8 naive and one CD8 memory.

Generated by immunoSEQ multiplex PCR, the TCRdb table keeps only in-frame clones and is missing some. The table shows about 2.4 million clones, with over 85% occurring only once. Caucasian adults residing in Nashville, Tennessee made up all the donors. Trimming at V came to 4 bases and at J to 5 bases, leaving 5 bases not matched to a gene. The CDR3 has 14 amino acids. Looked up from germline, CDR1 is SGHRS and CDR2 is YFSETQ. Concerning this clone: Other DNA sequences in the sample encode the same CDR3.

The chain carries TRBV5-1 and TRBJ1-1, with TRBD1 matching 10 bases. This receptor was identified in a man between 18 and 35 years old in good health. Some clones in this sample may be carry-over from other donors' samples. Input material: naive CD4+ T cells from PBMCs. The subset here: CD45RA+ positively selected. CDR3 region: CASSLGQGGTEAFF. The DNA of the CDR3 is TGCGCCAGCAGCCTAGGACAGGGGGGAACTGAAGCTTTCTTT. The variable domain in full, completed from reference TRBV5-1 and TRBJ1-1, reads KAGVTQTPRYLIKTRGQQVTLSCSPISGHRSVSWYQQTPGQGLQFLFEYFSETQRNKGNFPGRFSGRQFSNSRSEMNVSTLELGDSALYLCASSLGQGGTEAFFGQGTRLTVV.